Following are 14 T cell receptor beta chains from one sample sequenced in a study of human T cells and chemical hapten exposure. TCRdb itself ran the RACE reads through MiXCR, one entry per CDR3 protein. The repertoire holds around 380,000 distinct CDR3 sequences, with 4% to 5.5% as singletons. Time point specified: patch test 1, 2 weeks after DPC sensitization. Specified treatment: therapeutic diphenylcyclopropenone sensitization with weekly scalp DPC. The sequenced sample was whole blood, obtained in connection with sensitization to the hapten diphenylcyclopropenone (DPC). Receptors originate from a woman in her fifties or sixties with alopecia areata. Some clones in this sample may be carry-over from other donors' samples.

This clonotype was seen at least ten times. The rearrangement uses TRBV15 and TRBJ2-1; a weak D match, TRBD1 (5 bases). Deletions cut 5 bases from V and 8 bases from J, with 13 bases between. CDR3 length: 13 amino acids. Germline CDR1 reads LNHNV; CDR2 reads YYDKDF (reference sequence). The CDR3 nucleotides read TGTGCCACCAGCCCCCAGGGAAGGGATGAGCAGTTCTTC. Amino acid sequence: CATSPQGRDEQFF.

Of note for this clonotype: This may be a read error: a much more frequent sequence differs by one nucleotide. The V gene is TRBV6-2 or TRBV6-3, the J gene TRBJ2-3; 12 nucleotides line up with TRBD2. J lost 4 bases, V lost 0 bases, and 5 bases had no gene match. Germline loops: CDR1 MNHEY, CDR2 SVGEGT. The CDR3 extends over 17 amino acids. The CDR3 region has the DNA TGTGCCAGCAGTTACTCTACTAGCGGGGGGTCCTCAGATACGCAGTATTTT. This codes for CASSYSTSGGSSDTQYF.

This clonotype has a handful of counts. The CDR3 nucleotides read TGTGCCAGCAGTGGGACTAGCGGGATCGCGGAGGAGCTGTTTTTT. Translating gives CASSGTSGIAEELFF. V usage is TRBV7-2 and J usage is TRBJ2-2, with 13 bases identical to TRBD2. CDR1 and CDR2 (germline): SGHTA, FQGNSA. Trimming took 6 bases from V and 10 from J; bases not matched to a gene: 8. This CDR3 is built from 15 residues.

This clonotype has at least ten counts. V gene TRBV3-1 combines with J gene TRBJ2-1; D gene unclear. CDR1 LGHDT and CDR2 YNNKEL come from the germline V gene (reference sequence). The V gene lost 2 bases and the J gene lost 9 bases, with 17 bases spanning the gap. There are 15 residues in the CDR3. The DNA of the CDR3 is TGTGCCAGCAGCCAATATGGCCCTCAATTTGTTGAGCAGTTCTTC. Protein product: CASSQYGPQFVEQFF.

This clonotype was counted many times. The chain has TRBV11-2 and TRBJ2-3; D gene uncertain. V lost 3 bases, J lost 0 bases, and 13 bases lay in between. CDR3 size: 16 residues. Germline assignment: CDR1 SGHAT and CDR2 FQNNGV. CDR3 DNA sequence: TGTGCCAGCAGCTTCCGCCCCCAGACTAGCACAGATACGCAGTATTTT. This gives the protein CASSFRPQTSTDTQYF.

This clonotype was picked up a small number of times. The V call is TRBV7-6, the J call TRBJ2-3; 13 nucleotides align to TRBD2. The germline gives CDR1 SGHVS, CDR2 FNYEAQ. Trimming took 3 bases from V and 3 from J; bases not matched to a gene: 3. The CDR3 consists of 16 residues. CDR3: CASSLGTSGMTDTQYF. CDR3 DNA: TGTGCCAGCAGCTTGGGGACTAGCGGGATGACAGATACGCAGTATTTT.

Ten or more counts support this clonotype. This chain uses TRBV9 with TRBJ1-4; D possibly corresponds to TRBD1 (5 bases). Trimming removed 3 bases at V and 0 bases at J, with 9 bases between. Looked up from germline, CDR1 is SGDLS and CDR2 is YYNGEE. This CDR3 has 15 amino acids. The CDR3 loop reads CASSGSGTTNEKLFF. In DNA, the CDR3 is TGTGCCAGCAGCGGGTCAGGGACAACTAATGAAAAACTGTTTTTT. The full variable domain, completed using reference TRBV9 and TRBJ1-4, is DSGVTQTPKHLITATGQRVTLRCSPRSGDLSVYWYQQSLDQGLQFLIQYYNGEERAKGNILERFSAQQFPDLHSELNLSSLELGDSALYFCASSGSGTTNEKLFFGSGTQLSVL.

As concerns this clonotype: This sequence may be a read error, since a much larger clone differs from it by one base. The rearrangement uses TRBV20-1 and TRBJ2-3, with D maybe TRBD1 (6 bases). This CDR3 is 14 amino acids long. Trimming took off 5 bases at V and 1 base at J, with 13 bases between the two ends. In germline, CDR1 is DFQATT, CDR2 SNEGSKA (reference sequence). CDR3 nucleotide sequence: TGCAGTGCTCCTCCGGGACAAGGCACAGATACGCAGTATTTT. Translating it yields CSAPPGQGTDTQYF.

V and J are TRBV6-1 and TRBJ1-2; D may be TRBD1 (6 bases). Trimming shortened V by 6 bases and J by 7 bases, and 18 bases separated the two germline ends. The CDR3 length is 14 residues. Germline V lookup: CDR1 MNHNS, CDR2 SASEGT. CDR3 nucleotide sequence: TGTGCCAGCAGACCGCCCCCAACAGGGACTGGCTACACCTTC. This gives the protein CASRPPPTGTGYTF.

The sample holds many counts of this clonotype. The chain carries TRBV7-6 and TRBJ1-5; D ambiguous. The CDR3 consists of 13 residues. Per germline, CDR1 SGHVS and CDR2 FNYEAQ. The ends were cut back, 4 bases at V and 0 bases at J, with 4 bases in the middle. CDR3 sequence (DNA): TGTGCCAGCAGCTCCCATAGCAATCAGCCCCAGCATTTT. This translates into CASSSHSNQPQHF.

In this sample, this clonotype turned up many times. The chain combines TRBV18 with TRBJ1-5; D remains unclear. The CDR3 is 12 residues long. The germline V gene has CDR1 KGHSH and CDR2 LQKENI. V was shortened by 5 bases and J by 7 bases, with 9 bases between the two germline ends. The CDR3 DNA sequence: TGTGCCAGCTCAGAAACCTCACAGCCCCAGCATTTT. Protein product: CASSETSQPQHF. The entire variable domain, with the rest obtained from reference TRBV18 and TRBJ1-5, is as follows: NAGVMQNPRHLVRRRGQEARLRCSPMKGHSHVYWYRQLPEEGLKFMVYLQKENIIDESGMPKERFSAEFPKEGPSILRIQQVVRGDSAAYFCASSETSQPQHFGDGTRLSIL.

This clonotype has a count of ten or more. CDR3: CAAIPRAGGYTEAFF. For the CDR3, the DNA is TGTGCCGCGATTCCCAGAGCAGGGGGGTACACTGAAGCTTTCTTT. This chain connects TRBV6-1 to TRBJ1-1, with 7 nucleotides matching TRBD1. The CDR3 is 15 amino acids. J was trimmed by 3 bases and V by 11 bases; bases with no gene match: 15. CDR1 and CDR2 from the germline V gene are MNHNS and SASEGT.

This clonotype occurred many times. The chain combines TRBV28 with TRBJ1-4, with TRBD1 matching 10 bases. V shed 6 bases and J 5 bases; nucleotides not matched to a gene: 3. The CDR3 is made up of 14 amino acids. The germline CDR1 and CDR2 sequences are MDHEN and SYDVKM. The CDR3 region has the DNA TGTGCCAGCAGCCCGGACAGGGGGAATGAAAAACTGTTTTTT. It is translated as CASSPDRGNEKLFF.

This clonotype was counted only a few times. Here the CDR3 DNA reads TGTGCCTGGAGTGTGGGGATGGGAGCAGCAACTGAAGCTTTCTTT. This translates into CAWSVGMGAATEAFF. The chain couples TRBV30 to TRBJ1-1, with no clear D. CDR3 length: 15 amino acids. Germline loops: CDR1 GTSNPN, CDR2 SVGIG (reference sequence). The ends were cut back, 0 bases at V and 5 bases at J, with 16 bases in the middle.